The sequence of this T cell receptor beta chain was determined in a study of identical twins listed by TCRdb under 2016. In the study overall: The study deep-sequenced TCR alpha and beta repertoires from monozygotic twins, unrelated adults of various ages and cord blood to test whether fetal clonotypes persist. Replicate twin experiments were performed at different times using different library preparation protocols to rule out contamination.

What the work shows at the level of the full study, not this receptor alone: Compared with coincidental sharing between unrelated individuals, out-of-frame TCR alpha sequences shared between twins had an excess of sequences with low generation probability. Because the same donors could not be followed over many years, conclusions were based on cross-sectional statistical analysis. Fewer insertions were carried by abundant cord blood beta clonotypes; a weaker similar trend was observed in young adult naive repertoires, while no such trend was observed in memory repertoires. The excess sharing between twins in beta out-of-frame sequences was weaker because fewer shared sequences reduced the signal-to-noise ratio. Invariant T cells such as MAIT and iNKT could partly confound zero-insertion analyses, although diverse VJ usage argued against such confounding for most clonotypes. In monozygotic twins, recombination models systematically underestimated out-of-frame TCR alpha sharing, but the models matched the sharing seen between unrelated individuals.

Receptor amplification or capture employed 5' RACE. Instrument on record: Illumina HiSeq 2000. A universal primer binding site was added through template switching, and the final cDNA carried a unique molecular identifier so that TCR cDNA molecules could be counted accurately. Specific primers in the conserved constant-segment region were used to synthesize first-strand cDNA for the TCR alpha and beta chains. To control for contamination, each cDNA library was double barcoded with a SMART-Mk sample barcode plus Illumina barcodes. TruSeq adapter sequences along with Illumina sample barcodes were introduced in two successive PCR steps. Sequencing of the TCR alpha and beta cDNA libraries was done on the Illumina HiSeq platform using custom primers. As for the authors' bioinformatics: MiGEC was used to process raw reads and extract unique molecular identifiers, and MiXCR was used to find CDR3 positions. For each individual, recombination models were inferred using an EM algorithm with the repgenHMM and IGoR tools. Shared clonotype analysis was performed with the tcR package in R, normalizing sharing by the product of cloneset sizes. To study raw recombination without the effects of thymic and clonal selection, out-of-frame nonproductive sequences were analyzed. Clones were called with MiXCR by TCRdb after fastp trimmed the public reads at Q25, and only in-frame beta chains were retained. Here each entry gathers all rows of one CDR3 protein and keeps the most common genes and DNA. TCRdb assigned the V and J calls; the authors' analysis was not used. The sample has 500,000 to 600,000 distinct CDR3 sequences on record, less than 25% of them singletons. In total, the top ten clones hold about 0.91% of the sample.

All donors were healthy Caucasians. Three pairs of female monozygotic twins, all aged 18 to 29 years, were included in the twin cohort. CD4+ and CD8+ T cell populations were isolated with positive isolation kits from Invitrogen. With respect to this clonotype: Its antigen has not been determined. Base qualities were left out, and no much larger clone turns up one base away.

The germline V gene (reference sequence) supplies CDR1 MNHEY and CDR2 SMNVEV. Taken from cysteine to phenylalanine, the CDR3 has 12 residues. Here the CDR3 DNA is all that survives: 36 bases in frame from base 1. V is pared back by 8 bases and J by 7 bases, with 14 bases lying between the germline termini. This same sample was also part of a study on T cells expressing NK-cell markers. In that second paper, the authors write: In sorted CD3+CD56+NKG2C+, CD3+CD56+NKG2C- and CD3+CD56-NKG2C+ T-cell subsets from several donors, TCR beta-chain repertoires were profiled. Of the eight sequenced donors, seven were found to be HCMV-seropositive and one was found to be HCMV-seronegative. To restrict sorting to alphabetaTCR-expressing T cells, an anti-gammadeltaTCR antibody was added in several experiments. In six donors, the dominant CD3+CD56+NKG2C+ clonotypes were among the top 10 CD8+ clonotypes and accounted for 1.0-7.0% of CD8+ T cells. Those dominant clonotypes were again the most abundant among CD3+CD56-NKG2C+ cells in a few donors, at about 25-65%. Whether the expanded NKG2C-expressing T cell clones were specific for HCMV antigens remained unclear. The study sequenced eight donors, all healthy volunteers chosen at random: three men and five women. To determine HCMV serostatus, a commercial ELISA kit was used to detect HCMV-specific IgG in serum. MIGEC handled demultiplexing of the reads and grouping by UMI, while MiTCR was used to assemble and quantify clonotypes. To remove erroneous sequences, TCR cDNA sequences were retained only when supported by two or more reads. The tcR package was used for downstream repertoire analysis, with clonotypes matched between fractions based on CDR3 nucleotide sequence plus V segment. VDJmatch was used to annotate antigen specificity against VDJdb, with one amino acid substitution in CDR3 allowed.

The source of this sequence is a woman aged 18-29 years in good health. In this chain, TRBV27 is recombined with TRBJ1-1, with a weak D call of TRBD1 (6 bases match). Sequences were obtained from CD4+ T cells sorted from blood. CDR3 region: CASGLRTDEAFF. The nucleotide sequence reads as follows: TGTGCCAGCGGACTGAGGACAGATGAAGCTTTCTTT.